Below, 6 T cell receptor beta chains from the same sample are listed, as sequenced in a study of vaccination and CD4 T cells after COVID-19. CD4+ T cells that had been cultured provided DNA sequenced with the Oncomine TCR Beta short-read assay. TCRdb redid the calling of the PCR reads with MiXCR, one entry per CDR3 protein. Among 20,000 to 25,000 distinct CDR3 sequences, roughly 44% were seen once, and the ten largest hold 15% to 20%. What these receptors recognize is not known. Noted treatment: approximately nine-day PBMC culture with coronavirus spike peptide pools or control peptides (ViraFEST assay). The sequences come from CD4+ T cells from blood, cultured in vitro, collected before SARS-CoV-2 vaccination. Source of these receptors: a human donor who received a COVID-19 vaccine.

The rearrangement links TRBV6-5 to TRBJ1-3; D remains unclear. Looked up from germline, CDR1 is MNHEY and CDR2 is SVGAGI. V lost 4 bases and J 3 bases, leaving 4 bases between the germline ends. This CDR3 has 12 amino acids. This CDR3 reads CASSSLGNTIYF. CDR3 nucleotides: TGTGCCAGCAGTTCTCTTGGAAACACCATATATTTT.

The J gene is TRBJ1-2, the V gene TRBV5-1; D perhaps matches TRBD1 (6 bases). This CDR3 contains 15 residues. The V gene's germline CDR1 is SGHRS and CDR2 YFSETQ. The V gene lost 4 bases and the J gene lost 2 bases, with 15 bases spanning the gap. Here the CDR3 reads CASSQGPTGNYGYTF. The CDR3 region has the DNA TGCGCCAGCAGCCAGGGACCAACAGGGAACTATGGCTACACCTTC. Looking up the rest from reference TRBV5-1 and TRBJ1-2 gives the full variable domain: KAGVTQTPRYLIKTRGQQVTLSCSPISGHRSVSWYQQTPGQGLQFLFEYFSETQRNKGNFPGRFSGRQFSNSRSEMNVSTLELGDSALYLCASSQGPTGNYGYTFGSGTRLTVV.

The chain is built from TRBV19 and TRBJ1-5; no clear D. CDR1 LNHDA and CDR2 SQIVND come from the germline V gene (reference sequence). V lost 3 bases and J lost 5, with 14 bases in between. The CDR3 length is 15 residues. Here the CDR3 DNA reads TGTGCCAGTAGTATTGCGAGGGATGTCGATCAGCCCCAGCATTTT. Translating gives CASSIARDVDQPQHF. The full variable domain, in which reference TRBV19 and TRBJ1-5 provide the parts outside the CDR3, is DGGITQSPKYLFRKEGQNVTLSCEQNLNHDAMYWYRQDPGQGLRLIYYSQIVNDFQKGDIAEGYSVSREKKESFPLTVTSAQKNPTAFYLCASSIARDVDQPQHFGDGTRLSIL.

The rearrangement joins TRBV27 to TRBJ1-6; no firm D call. V lost 3 bases and J 0 bases, leaving 15 bases between the germline ends. The length of the CDR3 is 18 residues. Germline-derived CDR1 and CDR2 are MNHEY and SMNVEV (reference sequence). CDR3 region: CASSFLGRRSSYNSPLHF. The CDR3 DNA sequence: TGTGCCAGCAGTTTCCTTGGACGGAGGAGCTCCTATAATTCACCCCTCCACTTT.

This chain connects TRBV6-2 or TRBV6-3 to TRBJ1-4; D may be TRBD1 (5 bases). The CDR3 is made up of 15 amino acids. V was shortened by 6 bases and J by 8 bases, with 19 bases between the two germline ends. The germline V gene has CDR1 MNHEY and CDR2 SVGEGT. The CDR3 bases are TGTGCCAGCAGCGTGGGGCAGGCGGGCGGCGAAAAACTGTTTTTT. Protein: CASSVGQAGGEKLFF.

This clonotype was detected only once. The rearrangement uses TRBV5-1 and TRBJ1-2; TRBD1 matches 9 bases. CDR1 is SGHRS, CDR2 YFSETQ, per germline. Trimming cost V 4 bases and J 6 bases; bases outside gene matches: 4. CDR3 length equals 13 residues. The CDR3 region has the DNA TGCGCCAGCAGCCAACAGGGGGCCGATGGCTACACCTTC. It translates to CASSQQGADGYTF.